This T cell receptor (beta chain) was profiled in a study of blood T cell repertoires in COVID-19. For the study at large: COVID-19 samples, acute and convalescent, were from the United States, Italy and Spain.

Repertoires were generated with immunoSEQ multiplex PCR, while TCRdb's copy carries only in-frame clones and drops some. The data hold around 100,000 clones, with roughly nine tenths observed a single time. This CDR3 contains 19 residues. CDR1 MNHEY and CDR2 SVGEGT come from the germline V gene. V dropped 7 bases and J dropped 0; count of bases not matched to a gene: 13. This receptor was identified in a human donor with active COVID-19. The donor label of this sample is uncertain. The source material was peripheral blood. This chain uses TRBV6-2 or TRBV6-3 with TRBJ1-6, with TRBD1 matching 9 bases. The CDR3 sequence is CASNPTGQGLGSYNSPLHF. DNA for the CDR3: TGTGCCAGCAACCCCACTGGACAGGGGCTCGGCTCCTATAATTCACCCCTCCACTTT.